The text below deals with one T cell receptor beta chain. The entry originates in a study of blood T cell repertoires in COVID-19. On the study more broadly: The United States, Italy and Spain were the sources of the acute and convalescent COVID-19 samples. Sample material is recorded as cDNA or gDNA derived from T cells, B-cell-depleted T cells, or PBMCs.

Source study methods: The authors estimated nucleated cell counts from reference gene primer amplification. Measured with immunoSEQ multiplex PCR; TCRdb has only the in-frame clones, and not every one. Clone size and V and J calls were adopted from that table, with D and trimming inferred from the DNA. The top ten hold 4.5% to 5.5% of the sample, which has approximately 150,000 clones, about four fifths seen once. V was pared by 1 base and J by 2 bases, with 13 bases between. This CDR3 has 16 amino acids. The germline gives CDR1 SGHKS, CDR2 YYEKEE (reference sequence). The sample taken for sequencing was peripheral blood. This TCR was sampled from a human donor in a cohort sampled during active COVID-19. This chain links TRBV5-5 with TRBJ1-5; D perhaps matches TRBD1 (5 bases). CDR3 sequence (DNA): TGTGCCAGCAGCTTGTCTTACGGGGGAGGCAATCAGCCCCAGCATTTT. Its protein is CASSLSYGGGNQPQHF.